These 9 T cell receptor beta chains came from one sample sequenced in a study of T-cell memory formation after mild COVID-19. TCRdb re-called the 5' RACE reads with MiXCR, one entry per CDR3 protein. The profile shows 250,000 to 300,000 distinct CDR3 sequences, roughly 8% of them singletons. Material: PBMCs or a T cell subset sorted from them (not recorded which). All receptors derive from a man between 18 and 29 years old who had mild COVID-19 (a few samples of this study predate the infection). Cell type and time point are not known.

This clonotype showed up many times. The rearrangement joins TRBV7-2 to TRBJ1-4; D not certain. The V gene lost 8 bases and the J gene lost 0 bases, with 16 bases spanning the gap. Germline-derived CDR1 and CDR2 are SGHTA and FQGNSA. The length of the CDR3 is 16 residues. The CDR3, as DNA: TGTGCCAGCCGAAGGAACACGGGTGCAACTAATGAAAAACTGTTTTTT. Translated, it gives CASRRNTGATNEKLFF.

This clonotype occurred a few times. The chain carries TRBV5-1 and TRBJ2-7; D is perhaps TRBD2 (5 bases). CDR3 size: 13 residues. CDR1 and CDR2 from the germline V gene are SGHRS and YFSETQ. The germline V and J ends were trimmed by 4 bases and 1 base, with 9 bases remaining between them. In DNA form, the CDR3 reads TGCGCCAGCAGCCCCGGGATTTCCTACGAGCAGTACTTC. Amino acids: CASSPGISYEQYF.

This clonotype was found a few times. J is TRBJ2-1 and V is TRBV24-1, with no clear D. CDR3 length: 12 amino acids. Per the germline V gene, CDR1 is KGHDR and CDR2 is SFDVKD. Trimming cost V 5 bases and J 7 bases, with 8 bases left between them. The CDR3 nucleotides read TGTGCCACCAGTGGAACGGCAAATGAGCAGTTCTTC. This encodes CATSGTANEQFF.

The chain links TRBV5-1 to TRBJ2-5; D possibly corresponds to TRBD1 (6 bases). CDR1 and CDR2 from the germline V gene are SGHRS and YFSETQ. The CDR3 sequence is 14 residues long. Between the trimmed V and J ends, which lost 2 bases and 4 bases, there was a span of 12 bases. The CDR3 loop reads CASSLRGSVETQYF. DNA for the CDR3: TGCGCCAGCAGCTTAAGGGGGTCGGTAGAGACCCAGTACTTC.

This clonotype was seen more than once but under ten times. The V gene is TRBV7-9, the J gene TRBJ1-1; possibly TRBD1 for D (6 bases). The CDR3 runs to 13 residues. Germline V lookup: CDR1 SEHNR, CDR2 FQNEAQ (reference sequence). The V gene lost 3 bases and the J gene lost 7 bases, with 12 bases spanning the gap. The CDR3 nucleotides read TGTGCCAGCAGCTTGCCCCAGGGGATTGAAGCTTTCTTT. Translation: CASSLPQGIEAFF.

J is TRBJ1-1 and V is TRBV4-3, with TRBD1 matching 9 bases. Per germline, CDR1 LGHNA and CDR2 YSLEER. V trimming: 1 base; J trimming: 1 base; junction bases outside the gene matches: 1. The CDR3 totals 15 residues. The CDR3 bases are TGCGCCAGCAGCCAAGCGGGACAGGGGAACACTGAAGCTTTCTTT. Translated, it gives CASSQAGQGNTEAFF.

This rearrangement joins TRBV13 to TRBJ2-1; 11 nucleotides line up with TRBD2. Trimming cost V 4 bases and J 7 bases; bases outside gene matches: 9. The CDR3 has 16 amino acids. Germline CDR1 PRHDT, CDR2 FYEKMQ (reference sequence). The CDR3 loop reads CASSWAGLAEENEQFF. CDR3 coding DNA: TGTGCCAGCAGCTGGGCGGGACTAGCGGAAGAAAATGAGCAGTTCTTC.

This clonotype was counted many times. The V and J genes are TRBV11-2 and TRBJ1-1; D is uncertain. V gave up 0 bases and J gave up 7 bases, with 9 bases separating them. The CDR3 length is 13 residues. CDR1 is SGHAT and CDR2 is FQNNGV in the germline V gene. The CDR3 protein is CASSLDRHGEAFF. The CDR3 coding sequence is TGTGCCAGCAGCTTAGACCGCCACGGTGAAGCTTTCTTT.

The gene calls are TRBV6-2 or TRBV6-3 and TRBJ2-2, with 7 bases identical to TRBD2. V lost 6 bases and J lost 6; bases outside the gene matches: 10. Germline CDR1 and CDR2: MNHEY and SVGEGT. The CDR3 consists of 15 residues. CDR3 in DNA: TGTGCCAGCAGAAGGGGCGGGAGTTACGCCGGGGAGCTGTTTTTT. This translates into CASRRGGSYAGELFF.